The clone carrying this T cell receptor beta chain was picked up a small number of times. Antigen: not known. cDNA libraries for TCR beta contained unique molecular identifiers. Roughly 500,000 cDNA molecules were obtained from approximately 0.91 to 9.4 million T cells. Each CDR3 protein gets one entry after TCRdb re-called the PCR reads with MiXCR. The table records a few hundred thousand distinct CDR3 sequences, under 55% of them present only once. These data originate in a study of post-analysis software for immune sequencing data. Across the whole study: As for disease course, relapsing-remitting, secondary progressive and progressive-relapsing multiple sclerosis were all included.

Findings and limits, study-wide: With F measure, samples from one preparation batch clustered together strongly. When compared against controls, multiple sclerosis patients showed significantly lower normalized Chao1 diversity.

Specimen: blood. The source is a girl aged 10-17 years with multiple sclerosis.

The CDR3 region is CASSSPGTGGYGYTF. The CDR3 DNA sequence: TGTGCCAGCAGTTCACCCGGGACAGGGGGCTATGGCTACACCTTC. The V and J genes are TRBV28 and TRBJ1-2; TRBD1 agrees at 11 bases. Unmatched junction bases numbered 5, after V lost 4 bases and J lost 4 bases. The CDR3 covers 15 residues. CDR1 and CDR2 (germline): MDHEN, SYDVKM.